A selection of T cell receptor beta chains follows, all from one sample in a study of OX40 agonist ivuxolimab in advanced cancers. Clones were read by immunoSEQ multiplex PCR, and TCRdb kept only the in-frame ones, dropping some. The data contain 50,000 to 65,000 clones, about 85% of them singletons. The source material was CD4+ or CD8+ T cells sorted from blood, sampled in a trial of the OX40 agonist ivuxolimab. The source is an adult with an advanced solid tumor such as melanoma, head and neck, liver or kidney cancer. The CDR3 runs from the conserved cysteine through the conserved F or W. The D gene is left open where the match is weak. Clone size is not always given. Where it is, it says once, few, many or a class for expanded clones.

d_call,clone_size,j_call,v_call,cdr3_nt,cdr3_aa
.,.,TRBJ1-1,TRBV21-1,TGTGCCAGCACCAGGGTGAACACTGAAGCTTTCTTT,CASTRVNTEAFF
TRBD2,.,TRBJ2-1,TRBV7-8,TGTGCCAGCAGCTCCGGGACTACCTCCCATGAGCAGTTCTTC,CASSSGTTSHEQFF
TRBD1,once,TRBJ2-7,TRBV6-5,TGTGCCAGCAGTGAAGGGTCAGGGGGCGAGCAGTACTTC,CASSEGSGGEQYF
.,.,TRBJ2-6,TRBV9,TGTGCCAGCAGCGCGACAGGTTACTCTGGGGCCAACGTCCTGACTTTC,CASSATGYSGANVLTF
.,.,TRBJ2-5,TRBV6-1,TGTGCCAGCAGTGAAGGGTTTAGCGAGGAGACCCAGTACTTC,CASSEGFSEETQYF
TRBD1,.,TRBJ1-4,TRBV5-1,TGCGCCAGCAGCCCGGGACAGGGGAATGAAAAACTGTTTTTT,CASSPGQGNEKLFF
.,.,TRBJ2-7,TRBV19,TGTGCCAGTAGCCCTTACAGGGATCTTGAGCAGTACTTC,CASSPYRDLEQYF
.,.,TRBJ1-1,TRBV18,TGTGCCAGCTCGCCCCAGGGCGACACTGAAGCTTTCTTT,CASSPQGDTEAFF
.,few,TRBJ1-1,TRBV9,TGTGCCAGCAGCGTCGGACCAAACACTGAAGCTTTCTTT,CASSVGPNTEAFF
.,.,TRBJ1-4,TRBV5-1,TGCGCCAGCAGCCGAGGTGCAACTAATGAAAAACTGTTTTTT,CASSRGATNEKLFF
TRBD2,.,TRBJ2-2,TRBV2,TGTGCCAGCAGTGTAACTAGCGGGAGAGGGCCCGGGGAGCTGTTTTTT,CASSVTSGRGPGELFF
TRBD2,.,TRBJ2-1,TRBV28,TGTGCCAGCAGACCAGGACTAGCGGGAGGTCCCTCCTACAATGAGCAGTTCTTC,CASRPGLAGGPSYNEQFF
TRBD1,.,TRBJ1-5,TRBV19,TGTGCCAGTTCTGGGACAGGGGTAAATCAGCCCCAGCATTTT,CASSGTGVNQPQHF
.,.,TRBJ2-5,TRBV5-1,TGCGCCAGCAGCGAGGGTCAACAAGAGACCCAGTACTTC,CASSEGQQETQYF
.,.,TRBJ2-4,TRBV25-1,TGTGCCAGCGCCGGACAGCTAGACATTCAGTACTTC,CASAGQLDIQYF
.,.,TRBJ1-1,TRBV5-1,TGCGCCAGCAGCAAGACAGCGAACACTGAAGCTTTCTTT,CASSKTANTEAFF
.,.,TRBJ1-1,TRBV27,TGTGCCAGCAGTACTCGGATTGCTCTGAACACTGAAGCTTTCTTT,CASSTRIALNTEAFF
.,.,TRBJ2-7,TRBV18,TGTGCCAGCTCACCACCGGCATATTACCAGGACAGGAGGGCCTACGAGCAGTACTTC,CASSPPAYYQDRRAYEQYF
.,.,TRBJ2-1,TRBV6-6,TGTGCCAGCAGGCCGAGTGCTGGGATGTTCTACAATGAGCAGTTCTTC,CASRPSAGMFYNEQFF
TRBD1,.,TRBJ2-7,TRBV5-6,TGTGCCAGCACCCCGGACAGGGGACTTTCTTCCTACGAGCAGTACTTC,CASTPDRGLSSYEQYF
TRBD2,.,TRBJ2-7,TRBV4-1,TGCGCCAGCAGCCAAGGAGTGGGAGGGGCAAGCTTCTCCTACGAGCAGTACTTC,CASSQGVGGASFSYEQYF
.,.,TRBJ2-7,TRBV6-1,TGTGCCAGCAGTTATCAGGTGTCCTACGAGCAGTACTTC,CASSYQVSYEQYF
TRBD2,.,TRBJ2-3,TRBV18,TGTGCCAGCTCACCTCAGGCGGGAGGTGACACGCAGTATTTT,CASSPQAGGDTQYF
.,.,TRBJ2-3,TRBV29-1,TGCAGCGTTGAGACCCCCCCGAAGAGGGATACGCAGTATTTT,CSVETPPKRDTQYF
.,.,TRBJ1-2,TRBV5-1,TGCGCCAGCAGCCTTGACATTTTCTATGGCTACACCTTC,CASSLDIFYGYTF
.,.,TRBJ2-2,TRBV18,TGTGCCAGCTCACCTATGTGGACCACCGGGGAGCTGTTTTTT,CASSPMWTTGELFF
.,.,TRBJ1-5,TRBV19,TGTGCCAGTAGCCCAACAGGGACGCAGCCCCAGCATTTT,CASSPTGTQPQHF
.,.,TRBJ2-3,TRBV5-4,TGTGCCAGCAGCCAGAGTGGGAATACGCAGTATTTT,CASSQSGNTQYF
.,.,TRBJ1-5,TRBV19,TGTGCCAGTAGTATAGCCAGACCCATAGGGAATCAGCCCCAGCATTTT,CASSIARPIGNQPQHF
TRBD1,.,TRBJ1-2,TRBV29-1,TGCAGCGTTGCTTCCGGGACAGACTATGGCTACACCTTC,CSVASGTDYGYTF
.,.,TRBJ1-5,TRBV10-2,TGCGCCAGCAATCCTGGTCGTAGCAATCAGCCCCAGCATTTT,CASNPGRSNQPQHF
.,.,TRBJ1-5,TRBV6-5,TGTGCCAGCAGTGCGGGGGAGAACGGCAATCAGCCCCAGCATTTT,CASSAGENGNQPQHF
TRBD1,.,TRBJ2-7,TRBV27,TGTGCCAGCAGTTTGTCAGGGGCCTCTTACAGGGGGAAGCAGTACTTC,CASSLSGASYRGKQYF
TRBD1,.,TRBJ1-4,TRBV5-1,TGCGCCAGCAGCAGACAGGGGTATGCAACTAATGAAAAACTGTTTTTT,CASSRQGYATNEKLFF
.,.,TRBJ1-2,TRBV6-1,TGTGCCAGCAGACTCCCCCGGCCCAACTATGGCCACACCTTC,CASRLPRPNYGHTF
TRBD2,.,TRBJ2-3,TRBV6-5,TGTGCCAGCAGCGGGGGGACTGTCACAGATACGCAGTATTTT,CASSGGTVTDTQYF
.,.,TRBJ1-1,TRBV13,TGTGCCAGCAGCTTAGGTCTACAGGCCGCTGAAGCTTTCTTT,CASSLGLQAAEAFF